Sequencing of this TCR beta chain was carried out in a study of cytomegalovirus exposure and HLA in healthy donors. Study-wide background: In terms of ancestry, the Caucasian-associated cluster contained about four fifths of the 350 to 450 genotyped donors.

A note on this clone: No antigen is known for it.

The study ran its PCR with 60 Vbeta and 13 Jbeta primers. TCRdb's copy holds only in-frame clones and misses some; the assay was immunoSEQ multiplex PCR. Here the sample spans 120,000 or so clones, 15% being singletons. The CDR3 length is 14 residues. CDR1 and CDR2 from the germline V gene are GTSNPN and SVGIG (reference sequence). Trimming shortened V by 2 bases and J by 0 bases, and 8 bases separated the two germline ends. Study-wide findings and caveats: Usually a TCR sequence was rare, but some public TCRs were found in many donors. The number of N-insertions in an Asian-associated ancestry cluster was reportedly below the approximately 700-donor mean in a later analysis. A few CMV-associated chains were confirmed in vitro to be specific for CMV antigens.

This receptor was taken from a woman under 30 in good health and CMV-seronegative. The sequencing input was PBMCs. The chain recombines TRBV30 with TRBJ2-1; a weak D match, TRBD1 (6 bases). CDR3 coding DNA: TGTGCCTGGAGTCCGGACAGCTCCTACAATGAGCAGTTCTTC. This translates into CAWSPDSSYNEQFF.